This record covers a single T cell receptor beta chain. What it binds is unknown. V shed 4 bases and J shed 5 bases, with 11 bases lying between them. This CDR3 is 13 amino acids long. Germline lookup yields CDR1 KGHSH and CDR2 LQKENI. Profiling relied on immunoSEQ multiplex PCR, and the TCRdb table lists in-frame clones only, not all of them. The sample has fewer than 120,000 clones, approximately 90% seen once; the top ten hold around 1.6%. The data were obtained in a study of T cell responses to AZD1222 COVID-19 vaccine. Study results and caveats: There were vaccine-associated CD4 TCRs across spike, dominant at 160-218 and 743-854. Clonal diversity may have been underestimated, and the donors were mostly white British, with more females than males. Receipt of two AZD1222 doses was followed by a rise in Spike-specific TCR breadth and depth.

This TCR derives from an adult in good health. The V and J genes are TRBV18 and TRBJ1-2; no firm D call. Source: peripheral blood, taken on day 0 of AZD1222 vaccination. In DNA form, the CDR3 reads TGTGCCAGCTCACTCCGACCGGATTATGGCTACACCTTC. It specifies CASSLRPDYGYTF.